The 9 T cell receptor beta chains presented below share a single source sample, sequenced in a study of cytomegalovirus exposure and HLA in healthy donors. PCR used 60 Vbeta primers and 13 Jbeta primers. The assay was immunoSEQ multiplex PCR, and TCRdb's table has in-frame clones only and misses some. In the table there are approximately 97,000 clones, about 62% of which are singletons. Material: PBMCs. These receptors were collected from a human donor in good health.

The chain is built from TRBV28 and TRBJ2-7; 10 positions agree with TRBD1. CDR1 and CDR2 (germline): MDHEN, SYDVKM. Germline trimming cut 5 bases from V and 2 bases from J; bases unmatched to any gene: 9. This CDR3 comprises 16 residues. As DNA, the CDR3 is TGTGCCAGCAGTCCCGCTACCGGGACAGGGGCCTACGAGCAGTACTTC. Encoded protein: CASSPATGTGAYEQYF.

This rearrangement joins TRBV5-5 to TRBJ1-4; 7 positions match TRBD1. CDR3 length: 16 residues. Trimming removed 4 bases from V and 4 bases from J; junction bases left unmatched: 10. The germline gives CDR1 SGHKS, CDR2 YYEKEE (reference sequence). The CDR3 loop reads CASSHQPGQINEKLFF. Written as DNA, the CDR3 is TGTGCCAGCAGCCACCAGCCGGGACAGATTAATGAAAAACTGTTTTTT.

V and J are TRBV4-1 and TRBJ2-7; 7 positions agree with TRBD1. This CDR3 comprises 15 residues. Germline CDR1 is MGHRA and CDR2 is YSYEKL. J gave up 3 bases and V 1 base, and 6 bases lay outside the gene matches. Here the CDR3 reads CASSQVQGENYEQYF. The CDR3 bases are TGCGCCAGCAGCCAAGTTCAGGGGGAGAACTACGAGCAGTACTTC.

V and J are TRBV11-2 and TRBJ1-2; no clear D gene. The CDR3 is 15 amino acids. The germline V gene has CDR1 SGHAT and CDR2 FQNNGV. V gave up 5 bases and J gave up 8 bases, with 21 bases separating them. As DNA, the CDR3 is TGTGCCAGCAGCCGGATAGAAGCTTTCGGAGGGGGCTACACCTTC. This encodes CASSRIEAFGGGYTF. Filled out from reference TRBV11-2 and TRBJ1-2, the complete variable domain reads EAGVAQSPRYKIIEKRQSVAFWCNPISGHATLYWYQQILGQGPKLLIQFQNNGVVDDSQLPKDRFSAERLKGVDSTLKIQPAKLEDSAVYLCASSRIEAFGGGYTFGSGTRLTVV.

The rearrangement joins TRBV15 to TRBJ2-5; 8 bases are a match to TRBD1. J lost 5 bases, V lost 3 bases, and 11 bases had no gene match. The CDR3 is 16 residues long. Germline CDR1 and CDR2: LNHNV and YYDKDF (reference sequence). CDR3 amino acids: CATSRVRGQVVETQYF. DNA of the CDR3: TGTGCCACCAGCAGGGTGAGGGGACAGGTAGTGGAGACCCAGTACTTC.

The chain joins TRBV11-2 to TRBJ2-7, with TRBD1 matching 7 bases. The germline CDR1 and CDR2 sequences are SGHAT and FQNNGV. V shed 6 bases, J shed 3 bases, and the junction held 2 bases outside the gene matches. This CDR3 region has 12 residues. The DNA for the CDR3 is TGTGCCAGCAGTCGACAGGGCTACGAGCAGTACTTC. Encoded protein: CASSRQGYEQYF.

In its sample, this clone was seen a few times. Here the CDR3 DNA reads TGTGCCACCCAGGGGGACTCCTACGAGCAGTACTTC. Amino acids: CATQGDSYEQYF. V gene TRBV10-3 combines with J gene TRBJ2-7; 7 nucleotides match TRBD1. V lost 10 bases and J lost 0; bases outside the gene matches: 3. Germline V gives CDR1 ENHRY, CDR2 SYGVKD. The CDR3 runs to 12 residues.

Only a few counts were recorded for this clone. The V call is TRBV5-1, the J call TRBJ2-7, with D possibly TRBD2 on 5 matching bases. Germline values: CDR1 SGHRS, CDR2 YFSETQ. Trimming left V 0 bases short and J 4 bases short, with 14 bases between. CDR3 size: 15 residues. CDR3 region: CASSLVRGMWYEQYF. The CDR3 nucleotides are TGCGCCAGCAGCTTGGTTCGGGGTATGTGGTACGAGCAGTACTTC.

The rearrangement links TRBV5-1 to TRBJ1-2; possibly TRBD1 for D (5 bases). CDR1 is SGHRS and CDR2 is YFSETQ in the germline V gene. V dropped 4 bases and J dropped 8 bases, with 18 bases sitting between them. This CDR3 spans 14 amino acids. The CDR3 coding sequence is TGCGCCAGCAGCCCCGAGGGCCGGGGGTACGGCTACACCTTC. Protein product: CASSPEGRGYGYTF.